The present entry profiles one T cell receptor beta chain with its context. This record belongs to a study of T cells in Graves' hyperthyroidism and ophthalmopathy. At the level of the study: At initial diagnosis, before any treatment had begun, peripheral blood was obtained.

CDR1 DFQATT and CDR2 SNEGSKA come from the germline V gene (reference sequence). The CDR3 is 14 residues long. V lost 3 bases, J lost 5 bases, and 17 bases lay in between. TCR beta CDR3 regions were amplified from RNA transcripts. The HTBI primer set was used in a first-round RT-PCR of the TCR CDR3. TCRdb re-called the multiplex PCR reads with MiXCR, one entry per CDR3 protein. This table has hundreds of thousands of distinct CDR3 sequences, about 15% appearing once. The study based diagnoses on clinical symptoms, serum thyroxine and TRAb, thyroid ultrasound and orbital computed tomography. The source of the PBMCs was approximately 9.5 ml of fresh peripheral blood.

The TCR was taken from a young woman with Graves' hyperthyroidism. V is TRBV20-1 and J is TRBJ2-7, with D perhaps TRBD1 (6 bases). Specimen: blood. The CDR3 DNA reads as TGCAGTGCTAGTAAGTTGAGGGGGTTCAACGAGCAGTACTTC. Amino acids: CSASKLRGFNEQYF.